Presented here are 21 T cell receptor beta chains from one specimen sequenced in a study of siplizumab effects on memory and regulatory T cells (dated by TCRdb to the late 2010s). Library preparation employed the immunoSEQ multiplex PCR assay. TCRdb limited this immuneACCESS table to in-frame rearrangements with V and J called. A share of clones is missing; checked studies link under half to unresolved V genes, and the rest is unexplained. Here the sample has about 27,000 clones; approximately 82% occur a single time. Jointly, the top ten make up about 25% of the sample. The material sequenced was memory CD4+ T cells sorted from blood. In light of the paper, this sample's cell subset or site label describes: unstimulated CD4+ memory T cells. These receptors all come from a human donor in good health.

In this sample, this clone turned up once. This chain uses TRBV19 with TRBJ2-7; D may match TRBD1 or TRBD2 (6 bases each). Trimming took 7 bases from V and 3 from J, leaving 22 bases between them. The length of the CDR3 is 16 residues. Per germline, CDR1 LNHDA and CDR2 SQIVND (reference sequence). The CDR3 region is CASTNGGGSGGYEQYF. CDR3 nucleotide sequence: TGTGCCAGTACCAATGGAGGGGGTAGCGGAGGCTACGAGCAGTACTTC.

The V gene is TRBV19, the J gene TRBJ2-3; 7 bases fit TRBD1. Trimming cost V 3 bases and J 0 bases; bases outside gene matches: 6. In germline, CDR1 is LNHDA, CDR2 SQIVND (reference sequence). This CDR3 is 16 amino acids long. In DNA form, the CDR3 reads TGTGCCAGTAGTATCGGGACAGAGATTAGCACAGATACGCAGTATTTT. Translated: CASSIGTEISTDTQYF.

This clone was recorded once. V and J are TRBV27 and TRBJ1-5; 11 positions match TRBD1. CDR3 length equals 13 residues. Germline values: CDR1 MNHEY, CDR2 SMNVEV (reference sequence). Germline trimming cut 6 bases from V and 7 bases from J; bases unmatched to any gene: 2. CDR3 sequence reads: CASRDRGQQPQHF. The CDR3 DNA reads as TGTGCCAGCAGGGACAGGGGGCAACAGCCCCAGCATTTT.

V usage is TRBV6-1 and J usage is TRBJ2-5, with 9 bases matching TRBD2. Germline V gene lookup returns CDR1 MNHNS and CDR2 SASEGT. Unmatched junction bases numbered 9, after V lost 6 bases and J lost 4 bases. The CDR3 extends over 15 amino acids. DNA of the CDR3: TGTGCCAGCAGCTTCAATAGCGGGAGAAGAGAGACCCAGTACTTC. Translated, it gives CASSFNSGRRETQYF.

The chain has TRBV27 and TRBJ2-7; no clear D. The CDR3 sequence is 13 residues long. The V end was cut by 2 bases, the J end by 2 bases, with 7 bases between. Germline lookup yields CDR1 MNHEY and CDR2 SMNVEV (reference sequence). CDR3 DNA sequence: TGTGCCAGCAGTTTAAAGGGTACCTACGAGCAGTACTTC. Protein: CASSLKGTYEQYF.

The V and J genes are TRBV5-6 and TRBJ1-5, with D hard to call. From germline, CDR1 is SGHDT and CDR2 YYEEEE. Deletions cut 4 bases from V and 6 bases from J, with 14 bases between. This CDR3 is 14 amino acids long. The CDR3 loop is CASSGDGAGQPQHF. The DNA of the CDR3 is TGTGCCAGCAGCGGCGACGGTGCTGGTCAGCCCCAGCATTTT. The whole variable domain, remainder taken from reference TRBV5-6 and TRBJ1-5, is DAGVTQSPTHLIKTRGQQVTLRCSPKSGHDTVSWYQQALGQGPQFIFQYYEEEERQRGNFPDRFSGHQFPNYSSELNVNALLLGDSALYLCASSGDGAGQPQHFGDGTRLSIL.

The chain has TRBV6-1 and TRBJ1-3, with a weak D call TRBD1 (5 bases). Germline values: CDR1 MNHNS, CDR2 SASEGT. With 6 bases removed from V and 3 bases from J, the gap between germline ends came to 6 bases. The CDR3 spans 12 residues. CDR3 sequence: CASSGGGNTIYF. The CDR3 bases are TGTGCCAGCAGCGGGGGTGGAAACACCATATATTTT.

V and J are TRBV29-1 and TRBJ1-4; no definite D call. CDR3 length equals 11 residues. With 4 bases removed from V and 8 bases from J, the gap between germline ends came to 8 bases. CDR1 and CDR2 (germline): SQVTM, ANQGSEA. DNA for the CDR3: TGCAGCGTTGGGACGCAAGAAAAACTGTTTTTT. Protein sequence: CSVGTQEKLFF.

This rearrangement joins TRBV25-1 to TRBJ2-7; TRBD1 matches at 8 bases. Germline CDR1 and CDR2: MGHDK and SYGVNS. Germline trimming cut 6 bases from V and 6 bases from J; bases unmatched to any gene: 10. The CDR3 has 14 residues. DNA of the CDR3: TGTGCCAGCAGCCATTCCAGGGGGCGCTCCGAGCAGTACTTC. The encoded protein is CASSHSRGRSEQYF.

The V and J genes are TRBV2 and TRBJ1-2; D possibly corresponds to TRBD1 (6 bases). The CDR3 is 13 residues long. Trimming pared 2 bases from V and 7 bases from J, leaving 11 bases between. Germline V lookup: CDR1 SNHLY, CDR2 FYNNEI. This CDR3 is CASSEQTGSGYTF. The CDR3 DNA follows: TGTGCCAGCAGTGAACAAACAGGGTCTGGCTACACCTTC.

The V and J genes are TRBV28 and TRBJ2-1; 8 bases align to TRBD2. Germline loops: CDR1 MDHEN, CDR2 SYDVKM. J gave up 4 bases and V 5 bases, and 7 bases lay outside the gene matches. This CDR3 has 15 amino acids. CDR3 sequence: CASSPAGVSYNEQFF. CDR3 in DNA: TGTGCCAGCAGTCCAGCGGGAGTGTCTTACAATGAGCAGTTCTTC.

The gene calls are TRBV7-9 and TRBJ1-2; possible D gene TRBD1, 6 bases. The CDR3 contains 14 residues. V was shortened by 5 bases and J by 2 bases, with 12 bases between the two germline ends. The germline V gene encodes CDR1 SEHNR and CDR2 FQNEAQ (reference sequence). The CDR3 reads CASSTGGRNYGYTF. The CDR3 DNA is TGTGCCAGCAGCACGGGGGGCCGAAACTATGGCTACACCTTC.

The CDR3 protein is CASSLIPATNTGELFF. As DNA, the CDR3 is TGTGCCAGCAGCTTAATTCCAGCGACCAACACCGGGGAGCTGTTTTTT. The gene calls are TRBV7-6 and TRBJ2-2, with D uncertain. The length of the CDR3 is 16 residues. Trimming cost V 2 bases and J 2 bases, with 12 bases left between them. CDR1 SGHVS and CDR2 FNYEAQ come from the germline V gene.

This clone has just a few counts. V and J are TRBV6-6 and TRBJ1-5; 8 bases are shared with TRBD1. The CDR3 length is 15 residues. Germline V gene lookup returns CDR1 MNHNY and CDR2 SVGAGI (reference sequence). V trimming: 6 bases; J trimming: 3 bases; junction bases outside the gene matches: 7. The CDR3 DNA reads as TGTGCCAGCAGCAGGGGACAGGCCGACAATCAGCCCCAGCATTTT. Residues: CASSRGQADNQPQHF.

The rearrangement joins TRBV5-1 to TRBJ2-2; weak D call: TRBD2 (6 bases). Trimming took 2 bases from V and 0 from J, leaving 11 bases between them. Germline V CDR1 and CDR2: SGHRS, YFSETQ. This CDR3 has 16 amino acids. CDR3 protein: CASSFRSGANTGELFF. The CDR3, as DNA: TGCGCCAGCAGCTTCCGTAGCGGAGCGAACACCGGGGAGCTGTTTTTT.

The rearrangement uses TRBV30 and TRBJ1-6; D possibly corresponds to TRBD1 (6 bases). The CDR3 consists of 14 residues. The V gene's germline CDR1 is GTSNPN and CDR2 SVGIG (reference sequence). Between the trimmed V and J ends, which lost 3 bases and 14 bases, there was a span of 20 bases. CDR3 residues: CAWRGPRARGALHF. As DNA, the CDR3 is TGTGCCTGGAGGGGACCCAGGGCGAGGGGGGCCCTCCACTTT.

This clone was seen a handful of times. This chain uses TRBV10-3 with TRBJ2-2; D call uncertain. Trimming took 9 bases from V and 7 from J, leaving 15 bases between them. From germline, CDR1 is ENHRY and CDR2 SYGVKD. This CDR3 contains 13 residues. The CDR3 coding sequence is TGTGCCATGCGCTTCGAGGAAATCGGGGAGCTGTTTTTT. As protein: CAMRFEEIGELFF.

The rearrangement uses TRBV7-2 and TRBJ2-2, with D perhaps TRBD2 (6 bases). Germline lookup yields CDR1 SGHTA and CDR2 FQGNSA. This CDR3 is 16 amino acids long. Trimming left V 1 base short and J 4 bases short, with 13 bases between. CDR3 DNA sequence: TGTGCCAGCAGCTTAGAGGCGGGGCGGAGCACCGGGGAGCTGTTTTTT. Protein sequence: CASSLEAGRSTGELFF.

CDR3 nucleotides: TGTGCCAGTAGTCCCCCTGGGACTCAGGCAGGCTATGGCTACACCTTC. It yields the protein CASSPPGTQAGYGYTF. The chain joins TRBV19 to TRBJ1-2; tentatively, D is TRBD1 (5 bases). Germline V lookup: CDR1 LNHDA, CDR2 SQIVND (reference sequence). The V gene lost 5 bases and the J gene lost 4 bases, with 20 bases spanning the gap. The CDR3 sequence is 16 residues long.

The V gene is TRBV12-5, the J gene TRBJ1-5; TRBD1 matches at 8 bases. This CDR3 is 14 amino acids long. V shed 6 bases, J shed 6 bases, and the junction held 7 bases outside the gene matches. Germline V gene sequence: CDR1 LGHNT, CDR2 FRNRAP. CDR3 nucleotides: TGTGCTAGTGGCCCCGGACAGGGAGGTCAGCCCCAGCATTTT. It specifies CASGPGQGGQPQHF. Full variable domain (missing parts from reference TRBV12-5 and TRBJ1-5): DARVTQTPRHKVTEMGQEVTMRCQPILGHNTVFWYRQTMMQGLELLAYFRNRAPLDDSGMPKDRFSAEMPDATLATLKIQPSEPRDSAVYFCASGPGQGGQPQHFGDGTRLSIL.

This clone has more than one count but fewer than ten. Other nucleotide sequences in the sample specify the same CDR3. The chain recombines TRBV29-1 with TRBJ1-1; a weak D match, TRBD1 (5 bases). V was cut by 1 base and J by 5 bases, with 8 bases left in between. Per the germline V gene, CDR1 is SQVTM and CDR2 is ANQGSEA. This CDR3 region has 12 residues. In DNA form, the CDR3 reads TGCAGCGTTGAAGGGGGGGGGACTGAAGCTTTCTTT. Amino acid sequence: CSVEGGGTEAFF.